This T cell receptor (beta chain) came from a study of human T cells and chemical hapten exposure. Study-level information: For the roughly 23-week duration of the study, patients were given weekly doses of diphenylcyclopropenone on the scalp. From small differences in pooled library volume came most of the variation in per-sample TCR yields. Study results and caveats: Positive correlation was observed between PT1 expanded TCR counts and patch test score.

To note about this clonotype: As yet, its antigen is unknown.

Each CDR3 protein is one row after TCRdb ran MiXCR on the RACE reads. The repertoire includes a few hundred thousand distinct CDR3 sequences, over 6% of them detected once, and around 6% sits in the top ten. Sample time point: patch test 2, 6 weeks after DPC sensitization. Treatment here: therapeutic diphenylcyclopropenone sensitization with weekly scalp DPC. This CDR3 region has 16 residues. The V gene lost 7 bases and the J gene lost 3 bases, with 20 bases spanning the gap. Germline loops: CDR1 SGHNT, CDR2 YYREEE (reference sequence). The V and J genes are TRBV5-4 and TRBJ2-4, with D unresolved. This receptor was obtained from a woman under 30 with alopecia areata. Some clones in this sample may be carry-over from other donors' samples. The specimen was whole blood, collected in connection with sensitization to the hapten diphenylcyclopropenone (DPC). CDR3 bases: TGTGCCAGCTCGCTTCAGGACGCAAAAGTCAAAAACATTCAGTACTTC. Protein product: CASSLQDAKVKNIQYF.